The T cell receptor (beta chain) under discussion was sequenced for a study of CD8 T cells in ankylosing spondylitis. Notes on the study in general: In reactive arthritis synovial fluid and blood, some motif variants had been reported before. There was a TCR beta motif, made of several highly homologous variants, that appeared characteristic of ankylosing spondylitis blood. Significantly higher representation of disease-linked clones was reported for matched ankylosing spondylitis synovial fluid.

Points on this clonotype: Its target is unknown.

As the method for making TCR beta libraries, quantitative 5'-RACE with molecular barcodes was used. TCRdb redid the calling of the 5' RACE reads with MiXCR, one entry per CDR3 protein. The data contain a few hundred thousand distinct CDR3 sequences, more than 5.5% of them singletons. Trimming shortened V by 0 bases and J by 6 bases, and 8 bases separated the two germline ends. This CDR3 spans 12 amino acids. Germline CDR1 and CDR2: DFQATT and SNEGSKA (reference sequence). The V gene is TRBV20-1, the J gene TRBJ1-1; no clear D gene. The receptor was derived from a male donor with ankylosing spondylitis. Sequencing was done on a sample of blood, either unsorted or a sorted T cell fraction (not recorded which). The CDR3 coding sequence is TGCAGTGCTAGAGACGCACCGTCTGAAGCTTTCTTT. Protein sequence: CSARDAPSEAFF.